The clone carrying this T cell receptor beta chain was seen more than once but under ten times. The junction had 8 bases not matched to a gene; V was cut back by 6 bases and J by 6 bases. Germline CDR1 is SEHNR and CDR2 is FQNEAQ (reference sequence). This CDR3 contains 15 residues. This sample is part of a study of beta chain features in type 1 diabetes. Expressed TCRB transcripts were sequenced, since all the RNA that had been isolated was reverse transcribed. Sequencing used immunoSEQ multiplex PCR; TCRdb keeps in-frame clones, though not all of them. The sample carries about 360,000 clones, around 13% recorded once.

The TCR was taken from a man aged 18-30 years in good health. Sequencing was performed on naive CD4+ T cells from blood. The rearrangement links TRBV7-9 to TRBJ1-4; 9 bases align to TRBD1. CDR3 region: CASRSNRGRDEKLFF. CDR3 bases: TGTGCCAGCAGATCGAACAGGGGGCGTGATGAAAAACTGTTTTTT.